This T cell receptor beta chain was retrieved from a study of chemoradiotherapy in HPV16-positive cancers. Method: immunoSEQ multiplex PCR; TCRdb's copy keeps in-frame clones and lacks some. Altogether tens of thousands of clones are present, about nine tenths being singletons, with the ten largest covering 4% to 4.5%. Germline loops: CDR1 SEHNR, CDR2 FQNEAQ (reference sequence). V was cut by 5 bases and J by 2 bases, with 15 bases left in between. CDR3 length equals 15 residues. The genes are TRBV7-9 and TRBJ2-5; D may be TRBD1 (5 bases). The receptor was derived from a human donor with HPV-associated anogenital cancer. Sequencing was performed on blood, taken from a patient who underwent chemoradiotherapy. The CDR3 loop is CASSRTKTVQETQYF. CDR3 nucleotide sequence: TGTGCCAGCAGCCGAACGAAGACAGTTCAAGAGACCCAGTACTTC.